This T cell receptor (beta chain) was sequenced for a study of identical twins. Overall study results and limits: Insertions ran lower in abundant cord blood beta clonotypes, though not in memory repertoires.

The germline V gene encodes CDR1 SGHRS and CDR2 YFSETQ. The CDR3 has 14 residues. The V end was cut by 9 bases, the J end by 4 bases, with 19 bases between. A universal primer site was incorporated via template switching, and the cDNA contained unique molecular identifiers. MiXCR, applied by TCRdb to the 5' RACE reads, yields one record per CDR3 protein. Of about 520,000 distinct CDR3 sequences listed, about 20% were seen once; the top ten hold around 0.9%. There are a few counts of this clonotype. Its antigen is not identified. The data also belong to a second study, concerning T cells expressing NK-cell markers. According to that study: In the group of eight sequenced donors, seven were HCMV-seropositive and one was seronegative.

The receptor was derived from a woman between 18 and 29 years old in good health. Sequencing was carried out using CD4+ T cells sorted from blood. This chain connects TRBV5-1 to TRBJ2-5; maybe TRBD2 (6 bases). CDR3 amino acids: CATGQGSGVETQYF. The CDR3 DNA is TGCGCCACCGGCCAGGGCTCGGGGGTAGAGACCCAGTACTTC.